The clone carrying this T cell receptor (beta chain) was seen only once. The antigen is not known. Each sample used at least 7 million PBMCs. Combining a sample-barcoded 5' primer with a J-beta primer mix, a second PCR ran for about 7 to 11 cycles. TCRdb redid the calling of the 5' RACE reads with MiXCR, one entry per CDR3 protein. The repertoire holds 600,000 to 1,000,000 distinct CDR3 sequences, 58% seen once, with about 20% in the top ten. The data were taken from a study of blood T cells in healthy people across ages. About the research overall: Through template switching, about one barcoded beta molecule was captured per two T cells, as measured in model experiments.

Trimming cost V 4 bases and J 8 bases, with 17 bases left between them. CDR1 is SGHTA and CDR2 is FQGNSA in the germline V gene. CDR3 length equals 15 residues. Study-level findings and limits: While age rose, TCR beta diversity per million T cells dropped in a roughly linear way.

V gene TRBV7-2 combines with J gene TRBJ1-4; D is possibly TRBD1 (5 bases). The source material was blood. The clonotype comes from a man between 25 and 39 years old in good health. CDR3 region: CASSSAGTSGEKLFF. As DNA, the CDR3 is TGTGCCAGCAGCTCCGCGGGGACCTCGGGGGAAAAACTGTTTTTT. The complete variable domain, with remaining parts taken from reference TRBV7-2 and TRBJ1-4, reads GAGVSQSPSNKVTEKGKDVELRCDPISGHTALYWYRQSLGQGLEFLIYFQGNSAPDKSGLPSDRFSAERTGGSVSTLTIQRTQQEDSAVYLCASSSAGTSGEKLFFGSGTQLSVL.